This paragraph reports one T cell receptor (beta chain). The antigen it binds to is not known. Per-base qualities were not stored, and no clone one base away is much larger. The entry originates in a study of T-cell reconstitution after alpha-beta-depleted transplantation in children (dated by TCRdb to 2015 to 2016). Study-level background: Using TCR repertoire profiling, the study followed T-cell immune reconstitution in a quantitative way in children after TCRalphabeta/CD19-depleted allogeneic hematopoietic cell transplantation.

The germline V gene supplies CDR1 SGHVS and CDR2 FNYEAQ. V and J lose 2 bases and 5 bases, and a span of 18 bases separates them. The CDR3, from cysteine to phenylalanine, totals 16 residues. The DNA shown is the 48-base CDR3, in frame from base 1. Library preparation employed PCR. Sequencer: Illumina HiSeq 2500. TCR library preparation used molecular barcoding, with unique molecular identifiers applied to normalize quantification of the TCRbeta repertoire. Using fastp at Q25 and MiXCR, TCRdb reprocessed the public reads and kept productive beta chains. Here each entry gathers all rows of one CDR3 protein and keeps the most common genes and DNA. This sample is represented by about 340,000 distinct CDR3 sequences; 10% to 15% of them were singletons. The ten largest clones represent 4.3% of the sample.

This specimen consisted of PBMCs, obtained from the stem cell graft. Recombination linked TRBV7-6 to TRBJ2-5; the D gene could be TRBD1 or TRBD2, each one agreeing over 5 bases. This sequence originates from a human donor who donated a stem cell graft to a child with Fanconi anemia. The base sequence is TGTGCCAGCAGCTTACCCACTTGGGGGTTGGGGGAGACCCAGTACTTC. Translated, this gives CASSLPTWGLGETQYF. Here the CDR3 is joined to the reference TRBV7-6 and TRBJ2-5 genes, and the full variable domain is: GAGVSQSPRYKVTKRGQDVALRCDPISGHVSLYWYRQALGQGPEFLTYFNYEAQQDKSGLPNDRFSAERPEGSISTLTIQRTEQRDSAMYRCASSLPTWGLGETQYFGPGTRLLVL.